The rows below give T cell receptor beta chains drawn from one sample of a study of blood T cell repertoires in COVID-19. Measured with immunoSEQ multiplex PCR; TCRdb has only the in-frame clones, and not every one. The sample lists 250,000 to 300,000 clones, about 89% seen once, with 2% to 2.5% in the top ten. Sequenced material: peripheral blood. These receptors originate from a man aged 50 to 59 with acute or convalescent COVID-19. The CDR3 runs from the conserved cysteine through the conserved F or W. The D gene is left open where the match is weak. The size entry is marked missing in some rows and otherwise reads once, few, many or a size class.

abundance,d_gene,j_gene,v_gene,CDR3nt,CDR3aa
-,TRBD1,TRBJ2-1,TRBV11-2,TGTGCCAGCAGCTACGGGACAGCCTACAATGAGCAGTTCTTC,CASSYGTAYNEQFF
-,-,TRBJ1-2,TRBV18,TGTGCCAGCTCACCACCGGGGGCGCGAGGCTACACCTTC,CASSPPGARGYTF
-,TRBD1,TRBJ1-5,TRBV5-4,TGTGCCAGCAGCTTGGATGGGCAGGGGGAACAGCCCCAGCATTTT,CASSLDGQGEQPQHF
-,TRBD1,TRBJ2-1,TRBV5-1,TGCGCCAGCACCGAGACAGGGGGTAGGAATGAGCAGTTCTTC,CASTETGGRNEQFF
-,-,TRBJ1-2,TRBV20-1,TGCAGTGCTACAGGGCCGACCGGGGGATTC,CSATGPTGGF
-,-,TRBJ2-1,TRBV7-9,TGTGCCAGCAGCTTTGCCCCTCTTAGGGGCAATGAGCAGTTCTTC,CASSFAPLRGNEQFF
-,-,TRBJ1-1,TRBV20-1,TGCAGTGCCGGGGAGGCTTTCTTT,CSAGEAFF
few,-,TRBJ1-5,TRBV30,TGTGCCTGGAGTGATGGGGGAGGACAGCCCCAGCATTTT,CAWSDGGGQPQHF
-,-,TRBJ1-1,TRBV6-6,TGTGCCAGCAGTTCCATATCGGACACTGAAGCTTTCTTT,CASSSISDTEAFF
-,-,TRBJ2-5,TRBV13,TGTGCCAGCAGCCGTAACAGGGAGACCCAGTACTTC,CASSRNRETQYF
-,-,TRBJ2-3,TRBV14,TGTGCCAGCAGCCACTGGACAGTAAACACAGATACGCAGTATTTT,CASSHWTVNTDTQYF
-,-,TRBJ1-2,TRBV19,TGTGCCAGTAGTTCTCAGGGGTCAGACTATGGCTACACCTTC,CASSSQGSDYGYTF
many,-,TRBJ1-5,TRBV19,TGTGCCAGTAGTATCGGGAGGGGACTTTATAGCAATCAGCCCCAGCATTTT,CASSIGRGLYSNQPQHF
many,-,TRBJ2-1,TRBV6-4,TGTGCCAGCAGTGACCCCGGTGGTGAGCAGTTCTTC,CASSDPGGEQFF
-,-,TRBJ2-5,TRBV21-1,TGTGCCAGCAGCCCCCGGACCCAGTACTTC,CASSPRTQYF
-,-,TRBJ2-1,TRBV7-7,TGTGCTAGCAGCTTGTCCTATAACGATGAGCAGTTCTTC,CASSLSYNDEQFF
-,-,TRBJ1-4,TRBV5-4,TGTGCCAGCAGCCCGTCAGCCTCGCTCGGGGGGCGAGAGCAACTGTTTTTT,CASSPSASLGGREQLFF
-,-,TRBJ1-3,TRBV4-1,TGCGCCAGCAGCCAAGGTCAGGTCGTCTCTGGAAACACCATATATTTT,CASSQGQVVSGNTIYF
-,-,TRBJ1-2,TRBV30,TGTGCCTGGAGCCTTGGGGGGGGCTACACCTTC,CAWSLGGGYTF
few,TRBD2,TRBJ2-7,TRBV7-6,TGTGCCAGCAGCTTAGAGACTAGCGGGGGCTACGAGCAGTACTTC,CASSLETSGGYEQYF
-,-,TRBJ2-5,TRBV3-1/TRBV3-2,TGTGCCAGCAGGCTAAAGGGACAAGAAGAGACCCAGTACTTC,CASRLKGQEETQYF
-,-,TRBJ1-3,TRBV12-3/TRBV12-4,TGTGCCAGCAGTCAAGAGCAAAACACCATATATTTT,CASSQEQNTIYF
-,-,TRBJ2-5,TRBV30,TGTGCCTGGAAGGCGGGTTCCCACTCCAAAGAGACCCAGTACTTC,CAWKAGSHSKETQYF
-,-,TRBJ2-3,TRBV27,TGTGCCAGCAGTGCGACGAGGGCGGCAGATACGCAGTATTTT,CASSATRAADTQYF
-,-,TRBJ1-6,TRBV5-1,TGCGCCAGCAGCCCCGGGACATCCAACTCACCCCTCCACTTT,CASSPGTSNSPLHF
-,TRBD1,TRBJ1-5,TRBV5-1,TGCGCCAGCAGCCCAGGACAGGGATCGAGCAATCAGCCCCAGCATTTT,CASSPGQGSSNQPQHF
-,TRBD1,TRBJ2-1,TRBV5-1,TGCGCCAGCAGCCGGACAGGGGACACCTACAATGAGCAGTTCTTC,CASSRTGDTYNEQFF
-,-,TRBJ1-1,TRBV30,TGTGCCTGGGGGGTCGGATCGGGGGCTTTCTTT,CAWGVGSGAFF
-,TRBD1,TRBJ1-3,TRBV7-3,TGTGCCAGCAGCTCGACAGGGGGTACAGGAAACACCATATATTTT,CASSSTGGTGNTIYF
-,TRBD1,TRBJ1-2,TRBV5-1,TGCGCCAGCAGACCCGGGACAGGGGCCACTAACTATGGCTACACCTTC,CASRPGTGATNYGYTF
-,-,TRBJ1-1,TRBV5-6,TGTGCCAGCAGGCGCCAGACCGGGTACACTGAAGCTTTCTTT,CASRRQTGYTEAFF
-,TRBD1,TRBJ2-2,TRBV4-2,TGTGCCAGCAGCCAAGGGACCAGGGGGCGTGGGGAGCTGTTTTTT,CASSQGTRGRGELFF
-,TRBD1,TRBJ1-2,TRBV5-4,TGTGCCAGCAGCTCCGGGACAGAATATGGCTACACCTTC,CASSSGTEYGYTF
-,-,TRBJ2-7,TRBV9,TGTGCCAGCAGCAGGGGGGGGGCACAGGGCGAGCAGTACTTC,CASSRGGAQGEQYF
-,-,TRBJ1-1,TRBV5-1,TGCGCCAGCAGCTTGGGGGCTTCCATGAACACTGAAGCTTTCTTT,CASSLGASMNTEAFF
-,-,TRBJ1-2,TRBV19,TGTGCCAGTAGTGAGGGTCTGGGGGGTGATGGCTACACCTTC,CASSEGLGGDGYTF
-,TRBD2,TRBJ2-7,TRBV30,TGTGCCTGGAGTTTTCGGACTAGCGGGGGTCCTACAGGCGAGCAGTACTTC,CAWSFRTSGGPTGEQYF
-,-,TRBJ1-1,TRBV6-5,TGTGCCAGCAATCGACAGTACAACAACAACAATGAAGCTTTCTTT,CASNRQYNNNNEAFF
-,TRBD1,TRBJ2-7,TRBV5-5,TGTGCCAGTATGGGGACAGGGGCACGCTACGAGCAGTACTTC,CASMGTGARYEQYF
-,TRBD2,TRBJ2-5,TRBV5-1,TGCGCCAGCAGCTTGGTAGCGGGGGCCCAAGAGACCCAGTACTTC,CASSLVAGAQETQYF
-,-,TRBJ2-1,TRBV6-1,TGTGCCAGCAGTGACAGGGCCTACAATGAGCAGTTCTTC,CASSDRAYNEQFF
-,-,TRBJ1-4,TRBV7-9,TGTGCCAGCAGCCCCAACCACCTCAGGATCCCTAATGAAAAACTGTTTTTT,CASSPNHLRIPNEKLFF
-,TRBD2,TRBJ2-5,TRBV6-2/TRBV6-3,TGTGCCAGCAGTTCCTCAAAGAGAGGTCAGCGGGGGGTTCAAGAGACCCAGTACTTC,CASSSSKRGQRGVQETQYF
-,TRBD2,TRBJ2-5,TRBV15,TGTGCCACCAGCAGAGGACTAGCGGGGGGGGAGACCCAGTACTTC,CATSRGLAGGETQYF
-,TRBD2,TRBJ2-3,TRBV2,TGTGCCAGCAGTTGGACTAGCGGGACAGATACGCAGTATTTT,CASSWTSGTDTQYF
-,TRBD1,TRBJ2-7,TRBV28,TGTGCCAGCAGTTTGGGACAGGGCGGGCAGTACTTC,CASSLGQGGQYF
-,TRBD1,TRBJ2-5,TRBV4-1,TGCGCCAGCAGCCAAGATGACAGACAGGGGGGAGAGACCCAGTACTTC,CASSQDDRQGGETQYF
-,-,TRBJ1-1,TRBV29-1,TGCAGCGCCCGGAGGCCCCGAGCCACTGAAGCTTTCTTT,CSARRPRATEAFF
-,TRBD1,TRBJ2-7,TRBV19,TGTGCCAGTAGTTCACAAACAGGGGCACATAGCTCCTACGAGCAGTACTTC,CASSSQTGAHSSYEQYF
-,-,TRBJ1-2,TRBV6-6,TGTGCCAGCACCCTGTGGGCAGCTAACTATGGCTACACCTTC,CASTLWAANYGYTF
-,-,TRBJ1-5,TRBV2,TGTGCCAGCAACTCCGCCTATCAGCCCCAGCATTTT,CASNSAYQPQHF
-,-,TRBJ2-1,TRBV29-1,TGCAGCGCCCAGGGGTGGCCTGAACAGTTCTTC,CSAQGWPEQFF
-,TRBD1,TRBJ1-1,TRBV9,TGTGCCAGCAGCGTAGGGGGACAGGGGGCGTATGCTTTCTTT,CASSVGGQGAYAFF
-,TRBD1,TRBJ2-7,TRBV5-1,TGCGCCAGCAGCATGGGACAGGGGGCGACCTACGAGCAGTACTTC,CASSMGQGATYEQYF
-,-,TRBJ2-5,TRBV21-1,TGTGCCAGCAGCAAAAAAGATGGGGGACAACAAGAGACCCAGTACTTC,CASSKKDGGQQETQYF